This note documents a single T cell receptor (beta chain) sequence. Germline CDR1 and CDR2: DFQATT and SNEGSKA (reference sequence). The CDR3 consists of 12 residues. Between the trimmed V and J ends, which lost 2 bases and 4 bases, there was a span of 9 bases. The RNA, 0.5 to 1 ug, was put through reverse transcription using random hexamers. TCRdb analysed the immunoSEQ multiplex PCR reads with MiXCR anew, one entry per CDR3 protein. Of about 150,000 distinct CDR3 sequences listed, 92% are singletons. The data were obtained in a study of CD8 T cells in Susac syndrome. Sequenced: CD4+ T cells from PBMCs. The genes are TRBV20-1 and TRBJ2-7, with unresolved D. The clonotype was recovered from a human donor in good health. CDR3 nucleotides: TGCAGTGCTAGACAGTCGGGTTACGAGCAGTACTTC. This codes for CSARQSGYEQYF.